This TCR beta chain stems from a study of blood T cell repertoires in COVID-19. Clones were read by immunoSEQ multiplex PCR, and TCRdb kept only the in-frame ones, dropping some. The sample gives approximately 440,000 clones, 70% to 90% of which show up once; approximately 12% is in the top ten. Germline CDR1 and CDR2: LNHDA and SQIVND (reference sequence). CDR3 length: 14 residues. Trimming stripped 5 bases from V and 8 bases from J, with 18 bases between. V is TRBV19 and J is TRBJ1-2; possible D gene TRBD1, 5 bases. The source material was peripheral blood. The clonotype originates from a woman aged 50 to 60 with COVID-19, enrolled during active disease. The DNA of the CDR3 is TGTGCCAGTAGTGTCGGGGGACTTTTGCGGGGCTACACCTTC. Protein product: CASSVGGLLRGYTF.